Below, 18 T cell receptor beta chains from the same sample are listed, as sequenced in a study of human T cells and chemical hapten exposure. TCRdb recomputed calls from the RACE reads with MiXCR, one row per CDR3 protein. The sample holds approximately 92,000 distinct CDR3 sequences, approximately 10% seen once. The sample's time point: patch test 2, 6 weeks after DPC sensitization. Treatment of the sample: therapeutic diphenylcyclopropenone sensitization with weekly scalp DPC. The sequencing here drew on whole blood, taken in connection with sensitization to the hapten diphenylcyclopropenone (DPC). These receptors were collected from a woman in her thirties or forties with alopecia areata. Some clones in this sample may be carry-over from other donors' samples.

This clonotype has at least ten counts. This chain joins TRBV29-1 and TRBJ2-5; D is perhaps TRBD1 or TRBD2 (7 bases each). Looked up from germline, CDR1 is SQVTM and CDR2 is ANQGSEA. The CDR3 is 13 amino acids. V was clipped by 3 bases and J by 7 bases, with 15 bases between them. DNA of the CDR3: TGCAGCGTTGAGGAGACAGGGAGGGGGACCCAGTACTTC. Protein: CSVEETGRGTQYF. Full variable domain (rest looked up from reference TRBV29-1 and TRBJ2-5): SAVISQKPSRDICQRGTSLTIQCQVDSQVTMMFWYRQQPGQSLTLIATANQGSEATYESGFVIDKFPISRPNLTFSTLTVSNMSPEDSSIYLCSVEETGRGTQYFGPGTRLLVL.

In DNA, the CDR3 is TGTGCCACCAGTGATACCGCTCTGGGATGGAATTATGGCTACACCTTC. Encoded protein: CATSDTALGWNYGYTF. V is TRBV24-1 and J is TRBJ1-2, with D uncertain. Germline CDR1 and CDR2: KGHDR and SFDVKD. This CDR3 has 16 amino acids. The V end lost 3 bases, the J end lost 5 bases, and 18 bases lay between the germline ends.

This clonotype was detected only a few times. The genes are TRBV10-3 and TRBJ2-7; the match to TRBD1 covers 8 bases. The V gene's germline CDR1 is ENHRY and CDR2 SYGVKD. V trimming: 6 bases; J trimming: 3 bases; junction bases outside the gene matches: 7. The CDR3 contains 14 residues. As DNA, the CDR3 is TGTGCCATCAGGGGAACAGGGGGAGACTACGAGCAGTACTTC. Translation gives CAIRGTGGDYEQYF.

This clonotype was recorded a few times. This chain links TRBV4-1 with TRBJ2-1; D not resolved. Germline CDR1 reads MGHRA; CDR2 reads YSYEKL. V lost 0 bases, J lost 6 bases, and 12 bases lay in between. The CDR3 consists of 15 residues. The CDR3 sequence is CASSQETVISNEQFF. The CDR3 DNA reads TGCGCCAGCAGCCAAGAAACGGTCATCTCCAATGAGCAGTTCTTC.

This clonotype was counted between two and nine times. The V gene is TRBV5-6, the J gene TRBJ2-7; the match to TRBD1 covers 9 bases. Germline V gene lookup returns CDR1 SGHDT and CDR2 YYEEEE. Trimming cost V 4 bases and J 2 bases; bases outside gene matches: 7. The CDR3 has 15 amino acids. Here the CDR3 reads CASSPPGQGPYEQYF. The CDR3 nucleotides are TGTGCCAGCAGCCCACCGGGACAGGGTCCCTACGAGCAGTACTTC.

This clonotype occurred a few times. This sequence joins TRBV20-1 and TRBJ1-2, with 10 bases identical to TRBD1. The CDR3 has 14 residues. With V trimmed by 3 bases and J by 3 bases, 4 bases remained unmatched. Germline V CDR1 and CDR2: DFQATT, SNEGSKA (reference sequence). DNA for the CDR3: TGCAGTGCTAGGGGGACAGGGGCTGACTATGGCTACACCTTC. Translation gives CSARGTGADYGYTF.

This clonotype was detected ten times or more. The chain carries TRBV18 and TRBJ1-1; TRBD1 matches 9 bases. Germline values: CDR1 KGHSH, CDR2 LQKENI. The CDR3 runs 17 residues. V was pared by 1 base and J by 4 bases, with 10 bases of the junction left unmatched. The CDR3 DNA reads TGTGCCAGCTCACCACAGAAAAGGACAGGGGCGGCCACTGAAGCTTTCTTT. Its protein is CASSPQKRTGAATEAFF.

As to this clonotype: One base away lies a much larger clone, so this may be a sequencing read error. The rearrangement uses TRBV7-9 and TRBJ2-7; D remains ambiguous. Germline V CDR1 and CDR2: SEHNR, FQNEAQ (reference sequence). This CDR3 contains 13 residues. CDR3 sequence reads: CASSPWSSYVQYF. The CDR3 region has the DNA TGTGCCAGCAGCCCTTGGAGCTCCTACGTGCAGTACTTC.

The chain links TRBV29-1 to TRBJ2-7; D is unresolved. The CDR3 extends over 11 amino acids. Germline V gene data show CDR1 as SQVTM and CDR2 as ANQGSEA. The chain's CDR3 is CRMTPSYEQYF. The CDR3, as DNA: TGCAGGATGACACCCTCCTACGAGCAGTACTTC.

This clonotype was counted a few times. The chain employs TRBV11-2 and TRBJ2-3, with 8 bases aligning to TRBD2. J gave up 5 bases and V 3 bases, and 10 bases lay outside the gene matches. The germline V gene has CDR1 SGHAT and CDR2 FQNNGV. This CDR3 is built from 16 residues. The CDR3 is CASSFSSGSRIDTQYF. Here the CDR3 DNA reads TGTGCCAGCAGCTTTTCCAGCGGGAGTCGAATAGATACGCAGTATTTT.

This clonotype was counted at least ten times. The rearrangement links TRBV9 to TRBJ2-5, with D possibly called TRBD1 or TRBD2 (6 bases each). Trimming removed 6 bases from V and 0 bases from J, with 21 bases in between. The CDR3 has 17 residues. Per germline, CDR1 SGDLS and CDR2 YYNGEE. CDR3 bases: TGTGCCAGCACTCGGGGACCCGGGGGCCTGTACCAAGAGACCCAGTACTTC. Amino acids: CASTRGPGGLYQETQYF.

Ten or more counts support this clonotype. The chain uses TRBV7-6 and TRBJ2-1, with unresolved D. Germline V gene data show CDR1 as SGHVS and CDR2 as FNYEAQ. The CDR3 runs 13 residues. V was cut by 4 bases and J by 7 bases, with 11 bases left in between. CDR3 DNA sequence: TGTGCCAGCAGCTCATCCGGGTTAAATGAGCAGTTCTTC. Its translation is CASSSSGLNEQFF. The full variable domain, rest sourced from reference TRBV7-6 and TRBJ2-1, is GAGVSQSPRYKVTKRGQDVALRCDPISGHVSLYWYRQALGQGPEFLTYFNYEAQQDKSGLPNDRFSAERPEGSISTLTIQRTEQRDSAMYRCASSSSGLNEQFFGPGTRLTVL.

The sample holds a few counts of this clonotype. The chain recombines TRBV3-1 with TRBJ1-2; D is ambiguous. Germline CDR1 reads LGHDT; CDR2 reads YNNKEL (reference sequence). The CDR3 is 14 amino acids. V was pared by 5 bases and J by 4 bases, with 14 bases between. CDR3 protein: CASSERDALYGYTF. DNA of the CDR3: TGTGCCAGCAGCGAAAGGGATGCCCTCTATGGCTACACCTTC.

This chain connects TRBV6-2 or TRBV6-3 to TRBJ2-1; no firm D call. The CDR3 is 15 amino acids. CDR1 and CDR2 (germline): MNHEY, SVGEGT. The ends were cut back, 4 bases at V and 6 bases at J, with 16 bases in the middle. The CDR3 coding sequence is TGTGCCAGCAGTTCCCCCGCCACACTCGGCAATGAGCAGTTCTTC. It yields the protein CASSSPATLGNEQFF.

Ten or more counts support this clonotype. This chain joins TRBV19 and TRBJ1-2; 8 nucleotides match TRBD1. This CDR3 spans 13 amino acids. The V segment lost 5 bases and the J segment 8 bases; nucleotides outside the gene matches: 7. Germline CDR1 LNHDA, CDR2 SQIVND (reference sequence). The CDR3 DNA reads as TGTGCCAGTAGTCTGACAGGGGCGAGGGGCTACACCTTC. Residues: CASSLTGARGYTF.

This clonotype was picked up a small number of times. The rearrangement links TRBV11-2 to TRBJ2-2; D is uncertain. Between the trimmed V and J ends, which lost 2 bases and 6 bases, there was a span of 4 bases. The germline V gene has CDR1 SGHAT and CDR2 FQNNGV. The CDR3 runs to 12 residues. CDR3 protein: CASSLFPGELFF. CDR3 bases: TGTGCCAGCAGCTTATTCCCCGGGGAGCTGTTTTTT.

This clonotype was found a few times. V gene TRBV18 combines with J gene TRBJ2-2, with 9 bases that match TRBD2. Germline assignment: CDR1 KGHSH and CDR2 LQKENI. V was clipped by 4 bases and J by 3 bases; unmatched bases: 6. The CDR3 is 16 residues long. Written as DNA, the CDR3 is TGTGCCAGCTCACGCCCTAGCGGGAAGCACACCGGGGAGCTGTTTTTT. Residues: CASSRPSGKHTGELFF.

The table lists this clonotype with many counts. V is TRBV3-1 and J is TRBJ1-4, with a tentative D call TRBD1 (6 bases). The CDR3 spans 14 residues. The V gene lost 6 bases and the J gene lost 3 bases, with 11 bases spanning the gap. Germline CDR1 is LGHDT and CDR2 is YNNKEL (reference sequence). CDR3 bases: TGTGCCAGCAGGAACAGGGCTTCTAATGAAAAACTGTTTTTT. It yields the protein CASRNRASNEKLFF.